The 27 T cell receptor beta chains given below trace back to one sample, sequenced in a study of regulatory T cells in long-lasting Graves disease. Assembly of TCR beta libraries relied on iRepertoire HTBI primers together with Arm-PCR of CDR3 regions. In TCRdb, the multiplex PCR reads were re-called with MiXCR into one record per CDR3 protein. Of a few hundred thousand distinct CDR3 sequences in the sample, roughly a quarter were seen once. Time point given: persistent/refractory GD, antithyroid drugs over 5 years with positive TRAb. Extracted RNA from PBMCs served as the source of the TCR library. The specimen was peripheral blood mononuclear cells (PBMCs), collected when the disease was refractory, from a patient treated with antithyroid drugs. The source is a female donor with Graves disease.

This chain joins TRBV30 and TRBJ1-1, with a weak D call TRBD1 (6 bases). The V end lost 4 bases, the J end lost 0 bases, and 12 bases lay between the germline ends. The length of the CDR3 is 14 residues. CDR1 and CDR2 from the germline V gene are GTSNPN and SVGIG (reference sequence). CDR3 nucleotides: TGTGCCTGGACCAGGGACACTATGAACACTGAAGCTTTCTTT. It codes for CAWTRDTMNTEAFF.

This clonotype was counted at least ten times. The chain joins TRBV18 to TRBJ1-1; D unresolved. Deletions cut 3 bases from V and 5 bases from J, with 7 bases between. Germline CDR1 reads KGHSH; CDR2 reads LQKENI. The CDR3 length is 12 residues. This CDR3 reads CASSPSGTEAFF. The CDR3 DNA sequence: TGTGCCAGCTCACCCTCGGGGACTGAAGCTTTCTTT.

The chain couples TRBV5-1 to TRBJ1-2; D is uncertain. Germline V gives CDR1 SGHRS, CDR2 YFSETQ. CDR3 size: 13 residues. The germline V and J ends were trimmed by 3 bases and 3 bases, with 9 bases remaining between them. The CDR3 DNA sequence: TGCGCCAGCAGCTCGACAAGAGACTATGGCTACACCTTC. Translated: CASSSTRDYGYTF.

V is TRBV4-2 and J is TRBJ1-5, with no clear D. V lost 0 bases and J lost 0, with 3 bases in between. Germline loops: CDR1 LGHNA, CDR2 YNFKEQ. The CDR3 contains 14 residues. The CDR3, as DNA: TGTGCCAGCAGCCAAGAATATAGCAATCAGCCCCAGCATTTT. Translated, it gives CASSQEYSNQPQHF.

The chain employs TRBV19 and TRBJ1-2, with D possibly matching TRBD1 (6 bases). In germline, CDR1 is LNHDA, CDR2 SQIVND (reference sequence). The CDR3 sequence is 13 residues long. V was trimmed by 1 base and J by 6 bases, leaving 9 bases between them. The CDR3 DNA reads as TGTGCCAGTAGTATAGGTGGGGGCGATGGCTACACCTTC. Protein sequence: CASSIGGGDGYTF.

This clonotype was found a few times. The chain links TRBV7-2 to TRBJ1-5, with D unclear. CDR1 is SGHTA, CDR2 FQGNSA, per germline. This CDR3 is 13 amino acids long. V lost 6 bases and J 4 bases, leaving 10 bases between the germline ends. The CDR3 protein is CASRRSGNQPQHF. The CDR3 DNA follows: TGTGCCAGCAGGAGGAGCGGGAATCAGCCCCAGCATTTT.

This clonotype was observed many times. This chain uses TRBV20-1 with TRBJ2-5; TRBD2 matches at 10 bases. The junction had 6 bases not matched to a gene; V was cut back by 5 bases and J by 3 bases. This CDR3 is built from 14 residues. Germline lookup yields CDR1 DFQATT and CDR2 SNEGSKA (reference sequence). The CDR3, as DNA: TGCAGTGCTCCCCCGCTAGCGGGAGAAGAGACCCAGTACTTC. As protein: CSAPPLAGEETQYF.

The chain couples TRBV29-1 to TRBJ2-7; the D gene is possibly TRBD2 (6 bases). The CDR3 is 14 amino acids. The V and J ends lost 3 bases and 3 bases respectively, with 15 bases between them. Germline assignment: CDR1 SQVTM and CDR2 ANQGSEA. The CDR3 is CSVDLGGLGYEQYF. CDR3 in DNA: TGCAGCGTTGATCTGGGGGGATTAGGCTACGAGCAGTACTTC.

Note on this clonotype: A much larger clone differs by one base, so this may be a read error. The rearrangement links TRBV20-1 to TRBJ2-7; 12 bases agree with TRBD2. The CDR3 length is 13 residues. Germline V gene lookup returns CDR1 DFQATT and CDR2 SNEGSKA (reference sequence). CDR3 nucleotide sequence: TGCAGTGCTATGACTAGCGGGAGTTTGGAGCAGTGCTTC. It specifies CSAMTSGSLEQCF.

This chain connects TRBV29-1 to TRBJ1-5, with D unresolved. The V and J ends lost 4 bases and 4 bases respectively, with 14 bases between them. The CDR3 runs to 14 residues. Germline loops: CDR1 SQVTM, CDR2 ANQGSEA. The CDR3 nucleotides are TGCAGCGTTGGGTCCCCAGGAGATAATCAGCCCCAGCATTTT. Translating gives CSVGSPGDNQPQHF. Supplemented by reference TRBV29-1 and TRBJ1-5, the full variable domain reads SAVISQKPSRDICQRGTSLTIQCQVDSQVTMMFWYRQQPGQSLTLIATANQGSEATYESGFVIDKFPISRPNLTFSTLTVSNMSPEDSSIYLCSVGSPGDNQPQHFGDGTRLSIL.

This chain joins TRBV24-1 and TRBJ2-7; D is possibly TRBD1 or TRBD2 (6 bases each). The CDR3 runs to 11 residues. Trimming took 7 bases from V and 6 from J, leaving 9 bases between them. CDR1 and CDR2 (germline): KGHDR, SFDVKD. CDR3 loop: CATSGGSEQYF. For the CDR3, the DNA is TGTGCCACCAGCGGGGGCTCCGAGCAGTACTTC.

This sequence joins TRBV10-1 and TRBJ1-1; D call uncertain. This CDR3 has 18 residues. Germline assignment: CDR1 WNHNN and CDR2 SYGVQD (reference sequence). The V end was cut by 5 bases, the J end by 1 base, with 23 bases between. The CDR3 DNA follows: TGCGCCAGCAGTCTACCTTTGACCGGCGACCCCGAGAACACTGAAGCTTTCTTT. Translation gives CASSLPLTGDPENTEAFF.

This clonotype was seen many times. V usage is TRBV15 and J usage is TRBJ1-5; D perhaps matches TRBD1 (5 bases). V gave up 0 bases and J gave up 2 bases, with 8 bases separating them. The CDR3 covers 15 residues. Germline-derived CDR1 and CDR2 are LNHNV and YYDKDF (reference sequence). The CDR3 DNA follows: TGTGCCACCAGCAGAGAGGGGGACGGCAATCAGCCCCAGCATTTT. As protein: CATSREGDGNQPQHF.

This chain uses TRBV6-2 or TRBV6-3 with TRBJ1-5; D call uncertain. CDR3 length: 15 residues. V lost 7 bases and J lost 2, with 15 bases in between. CDR1 and CDR2 from the germline V gene are MNHEY and SVGEGT. CDR3 bases: TGTGCCAGCAACCTCGATTTGCGGGGCAATCAGCCCCAGCATTTT. Translation gives CASNLDLRGNQPQHF.

The chain couples TRBV5-8 to TRBJ1-1; a possible D gene is TRBD1 (6 bases). Germline V CDR1 and CDR2: SGHTS, YDEGEE. CDR3 length equals 13 residues. V lost 5 bases and J lost 4, with 12 bases in between. This CDR3 reads CASRRGAPTEAFF. The CDR3, as DNA: TGTGCCAGCAGGCGGGGGGCGCCCACTGAAGCTTTCTTT.

There are a few counts of this clonotype. The J gene is TRBJ2-2, the V gene TRBV7-8; D gene ambiguous. Germline CDR1 SGHVS, CDR2 FQNEAQ. Trimming removed 1 base at V and 4 bases at J, with 7 bases between. The CDR3 totals 14 residues. The CDR3 DNA sequence: TGTGCCAGCAGCTTAGAAGGGTTCACCGGGGAGCTGTTTTTT. Its protein is CASSLEGFTGELFF.

This clonotype was recorded at least ten times. J is TRBJ1-2 and V is TRBV12-3 or TRBV12-4; the match to TRBD1 covers 9 bases. Trimming at V came to 3 bases and at J to 8 bases, leaving 7 bases not matched to a gene. There are 14 residues in the CDR3. The CDR3 here is CASSFGDRARGYTF. The CDR3 region has the DNA TGTGCCAGCAGTTTCGGGGACAGGGCGAGGGGCTACACCTTC.

The DNA of the CDR3 is TGTGCCATCAGTCGGGGACCGCGCCAGGAGGATGGCTACACCTTC. Amino acids: CAISRGPRQEDGYTF. The chain uses TRBV10-3 and TRBJ1-2; a possible D gene is TRBD1 (5 bases). V shed 5 bases and J shed 6 bases, with 19 bases lying between them. Per the germline V gene, CDR1 is ENHRY and CDR2 is SYGVKD. The CDR3 is 15 amino acids.

This clonotype has only a few counts. This chain links TRBV15 with TRBJ2-5, with D possibly being TRBD2 (5 bases). This CDR3 spans 15 amino acids. Germline CDR1 LNHNV, CDR2 YYDKDF (reference sequence). The V and J ends lost 5 bases and 3 bases respectively, with 16 bases between them. This chain's CDR3 is CATSDAKFGKETQYF. Here the CDR3 DNA reads TGTGCCACCAGCGATGCCAAGTTCGGGAAAGAGACCCAGTACTTC.

The chain joins TRBV29-1 to TRBJ1-2; D perhaps matches TRBD1 (5 bases). The CDR3 runs 14 residues. Germline V gene lookup returns CDR1 SQVTM and CDR2 ANQGSEA. V lost 5 bases and J lost 5, with 18 bases in between. The CDR3 nucleotides are TGCAGCGTTTGGGAGCAGGGAGGGTCATATGGCTACACCTTC. Encoded protein: CSVWEQGGSYGYTF.

This clonotype has just a few counts. Germline is not matched at one junction end, which may reflect a read error. V is TRBV30 and J is TRBJ2-7; 9 bases are shared with TRBD2. Germline loops: CDR1 GTSNPN, CDR2 SVGIG (reference sequence). The CDR3 is 13 amino acids. This chain's CDR3 is CAWGGGTSYQQYF. In nucleotides, the CDR3 is TGTGCCTGGGGTGGAGGGACTAGCTACCAGCAGTACTTC. Together with reference TRBV30 and TRBJ2-7, the CDR3 gives the full variable domain: SQTIHQWPATLVQPVGSPLSLECTVEGTSNPNLYWYRQAAGRGLQLLFYSVGIGQISSEVPQNLSASRPQDRQFILSSKKLLLSDSGFYLCAWGGGTSYQQYFGPGTRLTVT.

This clonotype was seen at least ten times. The rearrangement links TRBV28 to TRBJ1-1, with D perhaps matching TRBD1 (6 bases). The CDR3 is 15 amino acids. Trimming stripped 6 bases from V and 1 base from J, with 15 bases between. The germline CDR1 and CDR2 sequences are MDHEN and SYDVKM. This CDR3 reads CASSFLRGANTEAFF. CDR3 nucleotide sequence: TGTGCCAGCAGCTTCCTTAGGGGGGCGAACACTGAAGCTTTCTTT.

A few counts support this clonotype. The chain links TRBV24-1 to TRBJ1-2; D not resolved. Trimming removed 1 base from V and 7 bases from J, with 6 bases in between. In germline, CDR1 is KGHDR, CDR2 SFDVKD. This CDR3 has 12 residues. As DNA, the CDR3 is TGTGCCACCAGTGATTTTTTGGGTGGCTACACCTTC. It codes for CATSDFLGGYTF.

A few counts support this clonotype. A much larger clonotype is one base distant, so this may be a read error. The chain uses TRBV15 and TRBJ2-7; perhaps TRBD2 as D (6 bases). This CDR3 is built from 15 residues. Looked up from germline, CDR1 is LNHNV and CDR2 is YYDKDF (reference sequence). CDR3 coding DNA: TGTGACACCAGCAGAGTACGTGGCGGGATGTACGAGCAGTACTTC. Translated: CDTSRVRGGMYEQYF.

This clonotype was counted many times. V gene TRBV20-1 combines with J gene TRBJ1-5; D is unclear. Germline loops: CDR1 DFQATT, CDR2 SNEGSKA (reference sequence). Trimming took off 3 bases at V and 3 bases at J, with 3 bases between the two ends. The CDR3 is 11 residues long. The chain's CDR3 is CSASDNQPQHF. Here the CDR3 DNA reads TGCAGTGCTAGCGACAATCAGCCCCAGCATTTT.

The sample holds many counts of this clonotype. This chain joins TRBV10-2 and TRBJ1-2, with 9 bases aligning to TRBD1. The CDR3 totals 14 residues. V lost 4 bases, J lost 1 base, and 1 base stayed unmatched. Germline values: CDR1 WSHSY, CDR2 SAAADI. As DNA, the CDR3 is TGCGCCAGCAGTGGGACAGGGGTTAACTATGGCTACACCTTC. Translated, it gives CASSGTGVNYGYTF.

The V and J genes are TRBV28 and TRBJ2-2; perhaps TRBD2 as D (7 bases). The CDR3 contains 16 residues. CDR1 and CDR2 from the germline V gene are MDHEN and SYDVKM. Trimming shortened V by 7 bases and J by 4 bases, and 19 bases separated the two germline ends. CDR3 bases: TGTGCCAGCATCATGGGGGGGGCCGTGGGCACCGGGGAGCTGTTTTTT. The encoded protein is CASIMGGAVGTGELFF.